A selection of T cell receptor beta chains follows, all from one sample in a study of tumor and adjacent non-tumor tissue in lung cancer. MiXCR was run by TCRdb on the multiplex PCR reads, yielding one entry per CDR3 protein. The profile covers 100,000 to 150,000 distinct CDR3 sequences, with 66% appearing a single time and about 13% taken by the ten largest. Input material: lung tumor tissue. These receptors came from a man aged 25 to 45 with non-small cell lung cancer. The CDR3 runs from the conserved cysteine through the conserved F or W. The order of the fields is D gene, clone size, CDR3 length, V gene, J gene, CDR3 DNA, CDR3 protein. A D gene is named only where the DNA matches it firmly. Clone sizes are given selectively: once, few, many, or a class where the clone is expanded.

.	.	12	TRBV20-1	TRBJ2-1	TGCAGTGCTGTTAGCGGAAACAGCGAGCAGTTCTTC	CSAVSGNSEQFF
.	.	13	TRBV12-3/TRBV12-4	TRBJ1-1	TGTGCCAGCAGTCCGAGCCCTAACACTGAAGCTTGCTTT	CASSPSPNTEACF
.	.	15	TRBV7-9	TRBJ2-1	TGTGCCAGCAGCCAAACTAGCAGAGTTGACAATGAGCAGTTCTTC	CASSQTSRVDNEQFF
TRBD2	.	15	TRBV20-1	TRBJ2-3	TGCAGTGCCAGTGGACTAGACCAAAGCACAGATACGCAGTATTTT	CSASGLDQSTDTQYF
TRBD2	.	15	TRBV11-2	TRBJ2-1	TGTGCCAGTAGCCCTTCCGGGACTACCTACAATGAGCAGCTCTTC	CASSPSGTTYNEQLF
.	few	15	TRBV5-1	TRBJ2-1	TGCGCCAGCAGCTTGGTAGCGGACCACTACAATGAGCAGTTCTTC	CASSLVADHYNEQFF
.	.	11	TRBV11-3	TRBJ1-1	TGTGCCAGCGGCATAGACACTGAAGCTTTCTTT	CASGIDTEAFF
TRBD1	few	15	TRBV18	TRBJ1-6	TGTGCCAGCTCACCAAACAGGGGAGGTAATTCACCCCTCCACTTT	CASSPNRGGNSPLHF
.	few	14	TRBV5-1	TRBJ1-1	TGCGCCAGCAGCGCAGGGTTCCGGAACACTGAAGCTTTCTTT	CASSAGFRNTEAFF
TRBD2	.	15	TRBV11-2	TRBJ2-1	TGTGCCAGCAGCTTTATTGCGGGAGGGATTAATGATCAGCTCTTC	CASSFIAGGINDQLF
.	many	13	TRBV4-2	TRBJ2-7	TGTGCCAGCAGCCAGTACAGCTCCTACGAGCAGTACTTC	CASSQYSSYEQYF
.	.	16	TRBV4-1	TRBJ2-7	TGCGCCAGCAGCCAAGATCCTTACCGTAGCTTCTACGAGCAGTACTTC	CASSQDPYRSFYEQYF
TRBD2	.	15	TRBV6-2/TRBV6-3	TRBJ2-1	TGTGACAGCAACCCCGGACTAGCGGGGGGCGCGGAGCAGATCTTC	CDSNPGLAGGAEQIF
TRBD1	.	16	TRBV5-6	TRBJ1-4	TGTATCAGCAGCTTGTGGGGACAGGCAGGTCGCGAAAAACTGTTTTTT	CISSLWGQAGREKLFF
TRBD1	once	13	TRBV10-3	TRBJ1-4	TGTGCCAACCCGACAGGGGATGGTAAAAAACTGTTTTTT	CANPTGDGKKLFF